Listed below are T cell receptor beta chains from one sample, sequenced in a study of cytomegalovirus exposure and HLA in healthy donors. Here immunoSEQ multiplex PCR was the method, and the copy in TCRdb shows in-frame clones only, minus some. The sample includes 90,000 or so clones, about two thirds of them seen just once. Input material: PBMCs. Receptors originate from a boy aged 10-17 years in good health and CMV-seropositive. Both conserved end residues are part of each CDR3.

V gene	J gene	CDR3 protein
TRBV30	TRBJ2-7	CAWRPLYGRAYEQYF
TRBV18	TRBJ1-4	CASSPLIPGANEKLFF
TRBV5-8	TRBJ1-5	CASSLDRGAYQPQHF
TRBV27	TRBJ2-7	CASRPNRAWDYEQYF
TRBV23-1	TRBJ2-3	CASSPTQTDTDTQYF
TRBV7-2	TRBJ2-3	CASSLEWREGPDTQYF
TRBV15	TRBJ2-7	CATSRTSGRAREQYF
TRBV5-1	TRBJ2-4	CASSLEGAGNIQYF
TRBV18	TRBJ1-5	CASSSDRNQPQHF
TRBV18	TRBJ2-7	CASSPTTGSYEQYF
TRBV5-1	TRBJ2-7	CASSLGDREGEQYF
TRBV7-2	TRBJ1-5	CASSLAGVSNQPQHF
TRBV9	TRBJ2-7	CASSPSGTAMDEQYF
TRBV11-3	TRBJ2-1	CASSPGTSVHNEQFF
TRBV29-1	TRBJ2-3	CSVEDYIAGGTTDTQYF
TRBV2	TRBJ1-5	CASRPKGQPFKPQHF